This T cell receptor (beta chain) originates from a study of blood T cell repertoires in COVID-19. Study information: From the United States, Italy and Spain came samples of acute and convalescent COVID-19.

The table came from immunoSEQ multiplex PCR; TCRdb's copy has only in-frame clones and leaves some out. Here the sample spans around 200,000 clones, roughly nine tenths being singletons. Losses at the gene ends were 5 bases for V and 2 bases for J; bases not matched to a gene: 8. Per the germline V gene, CDR1 is SGHAT and CDR2 is FQNNGV. The CDR3 contains 15 residues. Sequenced sample: peripheral blood. This receptor was taken from a man aged 70 or older with active or convalescent COVID-19. The V gene is TRBV11-2, the J gene TRBJ1-1; TRBD1 aligns across 7 bases. Here the CDR3 reads CASSSPGGGNTEAFF. The CDR3 DNA is TGTGCCAGCAGCAGTCCAGGGGGAGGAAACACTGAAGCTTTCTTT.